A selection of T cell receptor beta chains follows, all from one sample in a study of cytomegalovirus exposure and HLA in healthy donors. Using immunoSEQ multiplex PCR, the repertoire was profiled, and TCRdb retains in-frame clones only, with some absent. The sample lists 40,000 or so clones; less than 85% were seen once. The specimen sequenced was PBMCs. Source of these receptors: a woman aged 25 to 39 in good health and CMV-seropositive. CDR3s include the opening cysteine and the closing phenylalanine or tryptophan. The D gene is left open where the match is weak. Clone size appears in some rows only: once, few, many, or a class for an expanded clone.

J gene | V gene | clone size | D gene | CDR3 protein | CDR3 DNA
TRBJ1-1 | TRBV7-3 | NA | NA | CASSPGHSNTEAFF | TGTGCCAGCAGCCCGGGACACTCGAACACTGAAGCTTTCTTT
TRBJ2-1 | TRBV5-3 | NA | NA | CARSSGTNNEQFF | TGTGCCAGAAGCTCCGGGACAAACAATGAGCAGTTCTTC
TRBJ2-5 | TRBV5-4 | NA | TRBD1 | CASSPGQQETQYF | TGTGCCAGCAGTCCGGGACAGCAAGAGACCCAGTACTTC
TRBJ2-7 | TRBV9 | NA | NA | CASSVLSGPYEQYF | TGTGCCAGCAGCGTACTATCGGGTCCCTACGAGCAGTACTTC
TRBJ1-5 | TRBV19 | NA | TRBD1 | CASSIPPGGTQPQHF | TGTGCCAGTAGTATTCCCCCAGGGGGCACTCAGCCCCAGCATTTT
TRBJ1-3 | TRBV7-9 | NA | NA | CASSLFTGNTIYF | TGTGCCAGCAGCTTATTTACTGGAAACACCATATATTTT
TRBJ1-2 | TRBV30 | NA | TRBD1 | CALRQGHGYTF | TGTGCTCTGAGACAGGGACATGGCTACACCTTC
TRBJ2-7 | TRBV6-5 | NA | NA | CASSYSIGAYEQYF | TGTGCCAGCAGTTACTCGATCGGAGCCTACGAGCAGTACTTC
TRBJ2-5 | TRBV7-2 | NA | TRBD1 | CASSLNRGNQETQYF | TGTGCCAGCAGCTTAAACAGGGGAAACCAAGAGACCCAGTACTTC
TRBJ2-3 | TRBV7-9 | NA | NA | CASSPWRGPTDTQYF | TGTGCCAGCAGCCCATGGCGGGGGCCCACAGATACGCAGTATTTT
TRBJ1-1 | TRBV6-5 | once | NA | CASSPFSTREAFF | TGTGCCAGCAGCCCGTTTTCTACTCGTGAAGCTTTCTTT
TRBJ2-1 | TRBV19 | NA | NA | CASRTGPTYNEQFF | TGTGCCAGTAGGACAGGCCCTACCTACAATGAGCAGTTCTTC
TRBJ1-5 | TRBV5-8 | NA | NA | CASTIDRNQPQHF | TGTGCCAGCACCATAGACAGAAATCAGCCCCAGCATTTT
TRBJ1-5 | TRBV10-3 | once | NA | CAISVDSNQPQHF | TGTGCCATCAGTGTAGATAGCAATCAGCCCCAGCATTTT
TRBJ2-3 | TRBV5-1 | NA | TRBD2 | CASSLKVSGGRSTDTQYF | TGCGCCAGCAGCTTGAAAGTTAGCGGGGGACGAAGCACAGATACGCAGTATTTT
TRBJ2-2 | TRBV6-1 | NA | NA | CASGRTGNTGELFF | TGTGCCAGCGGGAGGACAGGGAACACCGGGGAGCTGTTTTTT
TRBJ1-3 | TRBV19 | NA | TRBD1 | CASSKTGAGNTIYF | TGTGCCAGTAGTAAAACAGGGGCTGGAAACACCATATATTTT
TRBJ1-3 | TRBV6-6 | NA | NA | CASSYGDRNTIYF | TGTGCCAGCAGTTACGGCGACAGGAACACCATATATTTT
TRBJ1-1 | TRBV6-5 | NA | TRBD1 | CASSFGQGAWGTEAFF | TGTGCCAGCAGTTTTGGACAGGGCGCTTGGGGCACTGAAGCTTTCTTT
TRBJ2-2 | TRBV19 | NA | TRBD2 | CASSPNLAGAIGELFF | TGTGCCAGTAGTCCTAACCTAGCGGGAGCAATAGGGGAGCTGTTTTTT